These T cell receptor beta chains were read from a single sample in a study of shared clonotypes between healthy human individuals. Sequencing used immunoSEQ multiplex PCR; TCRdb keeps in-frame clones, though not all of them. The data contain some 2.3 million clones, 85% to 95% of them seen just once; the ten biggest clones take up 0.35% to 0.5%. The sample was naive CD4+ T cells from PBMCs. All receptors derive from a man between 18 and 35 years old in good health. Some clones in this sample may be carry-over from other donors' samples. Each CDR3 is given with its conserved first and last residue. A D gene is named only where the DNA matches it firmly.

TRBV7-3	TRBJ1-3	-	TGTGCCAGCAGTGGGACCCACGGGAACACCATATATTTT	CASSGTHGNTIYF
TRBV29-1	TRBJ1-1	-	TGCAGCGTTGGACAGGTTATGAACACTGAAGCTTTCTTT	CSVGQVMNTEAFF
TRBV28	TRBJ2-7	-	TGTGCCAGCAGTACCGGTGCTTACTACGAGCAGTACTTC	CASSTGAYYEQYF
TRBV7-2	TRBJ2-1	TRBD2	TGTGCCAGCAGCTTAAGGGTAGCGGGTTCCTCCTACAATGAGCAGTTCTTC	CASSLRVAGSSYNEQFF
TRBV28	TRBJ2-3	TRBD2	TGTGCCAGCAGAGATCCGGGACTAGCGTCAGATACGCAGTATTTT	CASRDPGLASDTQYF
TRBV7-3	TRBJ1-3	-	TGTGCCAGCAGCTTTGCCCTTGGAAACACCATATATTTT	CASSFALGNTIYF
TRBV7-8	TRBJ2-1	TRBD2	TGTGCCAGCAGCCCACAACAACTAGCGGGAGTATCCTACAATGAGCAGTTCTTC	CASSPQQLAGVSYNEQFF
TRBV7-2	TRBJ2-3	TRBD2	TGTGCCAGCAGTTTACGACTAGCGGGAGCGACAGATACGCAGTATTTT	CASSLRLAGATDTQYF
TRBV6-6	TRBJ1-2	-	TGTGCCAGCAGGAAACCAGGGGCCTATGGCTACACCTTC	CASRKPGAYGYTF
TRBV5-1	TRBJ2-3	-	TGCGCCAGCAGCTTGGTCGCGGAGGGGAGAGATACGCAGTATTTT	CASSLVAEGRDTQYF
TRBV28	TRBJ1-2	TRBD1	TGTGCCAGCAGTTTAACCGGGACAGGGCCCTCTAACTATGGCTACACCTTC	CASSLTGTGPSNYGYTF
TRBV7-2	TRBJ2-3	TRBD2	TGTGCCAGCAGCTTTCGACGGCTAGCGGGTACAGATACGCAGTATTTT	CASSFRRLAGTDTQYF
TRBV6-1	TRBJ1-5	-	TGTGCCAGCAGTGAGTGGGGTCCGGATCAGCCCCAGCATTTT	CASSEWGPDQPQHF